The clone carrying this TCR beta chain was recorded once. In the authors' workflow: Quantification of nucleated cells was approximated via reference gene primer amplification. Profiled with immunoSEQ multiplex PCR; TCRdb holds only in-frame clones, not every one. The V and J calls and clone size are taken from that table; D and trimming were inferred from the DNA. The sample records approximately 210,000 clones, roughly 80% being singletons. The data are from a study of blood T cell repertoires in COVID-19. The overall study: The United States, Italy and Spain supplied acute and convalescent COVID-19 samples. T cells, B-cell-depleted T cells, or PBMCs provided the cDNA or gDNA that served as material.

Losses at the gene ends were 0 bases for V and 2 bases for J; bases not matched to a gene: 8. The germline V gene has CDR1 LNHNV and CDR2 YYDKDF (reference sequence). CDR3 length equals 17 residues. V gene TRBV15 combines with J gene TRBJ2-5; 8 positions match TRBD2. This clonotype originated in a human donor in a cohort sampled during active COVID-19. Sequenced: peripheral blood. CDR3 residues: CATSRDLGSSGQETQYF. DNA of the CDR3: TGTGCCACCAGCAGAGATCTAGGGTCTAGCGGGCAAGAGACCCAGTACTTC.